This T cell receptor (beta chain) stems from a study of monozygotic twins with inflammatory bowel disease. Study-level findings and limits: Those with IBD had lower TCRbeta diversity (inverse Simpson) than their healthy co-twins did. Concordant and discordant twins showed no difference in repertoire similarity, possibly from limited power.

The CDR3 runs to 14 residues. As regards this clonotype: Its antigen is currently unknown.

Researchers ran eight separate cDNA reactions for each sample. UMIs incorporating a 6-nucleotide sample barcode were appended by means of template switching. With the 5' RACE reads reprocessed, TCRdb shows one record per CDR3 protein and no DNA. The sample table sets out approximately 120,000 distinct CDR3 sequences. The TCR was taken from a human donor with ulcerative colitis or Crohn's disease, or a healthy co-twin of an affected twin (not recorded which). This chain uses TRBV12-3 or TRBV12-4 with TRBJ2-3; TCRdb designates TRBD1, a call that cannot be tested without DNA. Sequenced sample: blood. This chain's CDR3 is CASTPGQLTDTQYF.